This T cell receptor (beta chain) was sequenced in a study of T cell responses to AZD1222 COVID-19 vaccine. This clone appeared a single time. CDR1 is WSHSY and CDR2 is SAAADI in the germline V gene. After removal of 6 bases from V and 1 base from J, the junction contained 5 bases not matched to a gene. This CDR3 has 14 amino acids. Profiling relied on immunoSEQ multiplex PCR, and the TCRdb table lists in-frame clones only, not all of them. This table holds more than 95,000 clones, approximately 91% found once. Material: peripheral blood, obtained on day 0 of AZD1222 vaccination. V is TRBV10-2 and J is TRBJ1-1; 7 bases map to TRBD1. This receptor was identified in an adult in good health. The CDR3 bases are TGCGCCAGCAGAACAGGGGAAGAGAACACTGAAGCTTTCTTT. Its translation is CASRTGEENTEAFF.